Detailed here is one TCR beta chain. The antigen remains unidentified. The same CDR3 arises from other DNA sequences in this sample as well. Profiling relied on immunoSEQ multiplex PCR, and the TCRdb table lists in-frame clones only, not all of them. The sample records under 1,100,000 clones, 75% to 85% being singletons. The source of the sample is a study of shared clonotypes between healthy human individuals. Partitioning of CD4+ cells yielded a CD45RA+ naive subset and a CD45RA-negative memory subset. Whole-study results and caveats: When compared with the clonotypes that were shared by all four sorted-subset donors, the non-shared clonotypes turned out to have lower generation probabilities.

The trim removed 2 bases at V and 1 base at J, leaving 1 base unmatched. Germline-derived CDR1 and CDR2 are SGHRS and YFSETQ. This CDR3 has 15 residues. The sequence was collected from a man younger than 35 in good health. Some clones in this sample may be carry-over from other donors' samples. The rearrangement links TRBV5-1 to TRBJ2-5; 11 nucleotides align to TRBD2. What was sequenced was memory CD4+ T cells from PBMCs. Subset denoted: CD45RA-negative fraction. The CDR3 nucleotides read TGCGCCAGCAGCTTTGGGACTAGCGGCCAAGAGACCCAGTACTTC. It specifies CASSFGTSGQETQYF.